A single sample is the source of the 4 T cell receptor beta chains below, sequenced in a study of graft-versus-host responses after intestinal transplantation. The assay was immunoSEQ multiplex PCR, and TCRdb's table has in-frame clones only and misses some. This sample carries approximately 100,000 clones, roughly 84% of them seen once, and the ten largest clones take approximately 0.97%. These TCRs are of unknown antigen specificity. Here the sequenced sample was unstimulated CD4+ T cells sorted from spleen or lymph node cells, taken before intestinal transplant. These receptor sequences come from a human donor who received an intestinal transplant.

The chain carries TRBV6-9 and TRBJ1-1; D gene uncertain. This CDR3 region has 13 residues. Trimming shortened V by 6 bases and J by 1 base, and 9 bases separated the two germline ends. CDR1 and CDR2 from the germline V gene are MNHGY and SVAAGI. This chain's CDR3 is CASRGTTNTEAFF. The CDR3 nucleotides read TGTGCCAGCAGAGGCACAACGAACACTGAAGCTTTCTTT.

This chain uses TRBV19 with TRBJ2-7, with D possibly being TRBD1 (5 bases). With 4 bases removed from V and 4 bases from J, the gap between germline ends came to 11 bases. This CDR3 contains 13 residues. CDR1 and CDR2 from the germline V gene are LNHDA and SQIVND (reference sequence). The CDR3 reads CASSKQGRYEQYF. The DNA for the CDR3 is TGTGCCAGTAGTAAGCAGGGCAGGTACGAGCAGTACTTC.

V gene TRBV10-2 combines with J gene TRBJ2-5; D not certain. The CDR3 is 13 residues long. The V gene's germline CDR1 is WSHSY and CDR2 SAAADI. Trimming removed 5 bases at V and 5 bases at J, with 12 bases between. The CDR3 nucleotides read TGCGCCAGCAGTAACAGCGTCGGGGAGACCCAGTACTTC. It encodes CASSNSVGETQYF.

CDR3 bases: TGTGCCAGCAGTTTACAGGAAGAGACCCAGTACTTC. Translating gives CASSLQEETQYF. The rearrangement uses TRBV28 and TRBJ2-5; D not resolved. The V and J ends lost 2 bases and 3 bases respectively, with 4 bases between them. In germline, CDR1 is MDHEN, CDR2 SYDVKM. The CDR3 is 12 amino acids. Drawing the rest from reference TRBV28 and TRBJ2-5, the complete variable domain is DVKVTQSSRYLVKRTGEKVFLECVQDMDHENMFWYRQDPGLGLRLIYFSYDVKMKEKGDIPEGYSVSREKKERFSLILESASTNQTSMYLCASSLQEETQYFGPGTRLLVL.